The next 26 T cell receptor beta chains were all read from a single sample in a study of CD4 T cells in relation to SARS-CoV-2 and coronaviruses. The unexposed donors gave CD4+ T cells in 2011-2018, prior to COVID-19. After about 10 days of culture, CD4+ T cells were isolated. These TCRs are of unknown antigen specificity. Generated by immunoSEQ multiplex PCR, the TCRdb table keeps only in-frame clones and is missing some. The sample yields roughly 20,000 clones, more than 65% seen once. The sample consisted of CD4+ T cells from PBMCs, cultured in vitro. Receptors were obtained from a human donor in good health.

The rearrangement uses TRBV4-1 and TRBJ2-7; either TRBD1 or TRBD2 may supply D (5 bases each). V was clipped by 5 bases and J by 5 bases, with 16 bases between them. The CDR3 totals 14 residues. Germline V CDR1 and CDR2: MGHRA, YSYEKL. Here the CDR3 DNA reads TGCGCCAGCAGCTCATGGGGGAGTTCGAACGAGCAGTACTTC. It is translated as CASSSWGSSNEQYF.

This chain uses TRBV6-5 with TRBJ1-1; TRBD1 might be the D (6 bases). This CDR3 region has 14 residues. CDR1 MNHEY and CDR2 SVGAGI come from the germline V gene. Trimming took off 7 bases at V and 5 bases at J, with 17 bases between the two ends. CDR3: CASTGGAAGTEAFF. CDR3 bases: TGTGCCAGCACGGGGGGCGCCGCGGGAACTGAAGCTTTCTTT.

V and J are TRBV5-8 and TRBJ1-6; D remains ambiguous. Germline-derived CDR1 and CDR2 are SGHTS and YDEGEE. V lost 0 bases and J 5 bases, leaving 12 bases between the germline ends. This CDR3 has 16 amino acids. Here the CDR3 DNA reads TGTGCCAGCAGCTTGGAACTCCCGGCTCATAATTCACCCCTCCACTTT. This sequence encodes CASSLELPAHNSPLHF.

This chain connects TRBV7-8 to TRBJ2-5, with D unresolved. Germline CDR1 SGHVS, CDR2 FQNEAQ. V was clipped by 1 base and J by 1 base, with 7 bases between them. The length of the CDR3 is 14 residues. The DNA of the CDR3 is TGTGCCAGCAGCTTAGTCGTCATCCAAGAGACCCAGTACTTC. Residues: CASSLVVIQETQYF.

J is TRBJ2-1 and V is TRBV5-4, with D possibly being TRBD2 (6 bases). CDR1 SGHNT and CDR2 YYREEE come from the germline V gene (reference sequence). V gave up 5 bases and J gave up 2 bases, with 8 bases separating them. The CDR3 has 13 residues. CDR3 sequence reads: CASSSGTYNEQFF. The CDR3 DNA reads TGTGCCAGCAGTAGCGGTACCTACAATGAGCAGTTCTTC.

V gene TRBV6-5 combines with J gene TRBJ2-3; 10 bases are shared with TRBD1. The CDR3 length is 14 residues. The J segment lost 5 bases and the V segment lost 6 bases, leaving 5 bases of the junction unmatched. Germline V gives CDR1 MNHEY, CDR2 SVGAGI. CDR3 sequence (DNA): TGTGCCAGCAGGAGCGACAGGGGGCGAGATACGCAGTATTTT. It encodes CASRSDRGRDTQYF.

The chain joins TRBV5-1 to TRBJ2-5; 9 bases line up with TRBD2. V lost 1 base to trimming and J lost 4 bases; unmatched junction nucleotides: 11. CDR3 length equals 17 residues. Germline-derived CDR1 and CDR2 are SGHRS and YFSETQ. The CDR3 sequence: CASSLQSSGGQGETQYF. The DNA for the CDR3 is TGCGCCAGCAGCTTGCAGAGTAGCGGGGGCCAGGGAGAGACCCAGTACTTC.

This rearrangement joins TRBV7-2 to TRBJ1-2; a possible D gene is TRBD1 (5 bases). This CDR3 contains 13 residues. Deletions cut 5 bases from V and 8 bases from J, with 15 bases between. CDR1 is SGHTA, CDR2 FQGNSA, per germline. The CDR3 region has the DNA TGTGCCAGCAGCATGGAACAGGCACGCGGCTACACCTTC. Its translation: CASSMEQARGYTF.

The chain employs TRBV9 and TRBJ1-2, with D uncertain. There are 15 residues in the CDR3. Trimming cost V 0 bases and J 6 bases, with 15 bases left between them. Germline assignment: CDR1 SGDLS and CDR2 YYNGEE. CDR3 loop: CASSVVGRFSDGYTF. The CDR3 nucleotides read TGTGCCAGCAGCGTAGTTGGCAGGTTCTCCGATGGCTACACCTTC.

The CDR3 reads CASSEERNNEQFF. CDR3 DNA sequence: TGTGCCAGCAGTGAAGAGAGAAACAATGAGCAGTTCTTC. This chain links TRBV2 with TRBJ2-1; no clear D. Per the germline V gene, CDR1 is SNHLY and CDR2 is FYNNEI. CDR3 length: 13 residues. V was pared by 1 base and J by 5 bases, with 6 bases between.

This sequence joins TRBV7-9 and TRBJ1-1; D gene ambiguous. Germline CDR1 is SEHNR and CDR2 is FQNEAQ (reference sequence). This CDR3 has 14 amino acids. Deletions cut 2 bases from V and 0 bases from J, with 7 bases between. CDR3 in DNA: TGTGCCAGCAGCTTAAGCGCGGTGAACACTGAAGCTTTCTTT. Its translation: CASSLSAVNTEAFF.

The chain is built from TRBV10-3 and TRBJ1-1; 8 nucleotides line up with TRBD1. The CDR3 loop spans 17 amino acids. Germline V CDR1 and CDR2: ENHRY, SYGVKD. The trim removed 7 bases at V and 2 bases at J, leaving 15 bases unmatched. CDR3 sequence: CAIKSGSRTGYNTEAFF. CDR3 nucleotide sequence: TGTGCCATCAAATCGGGGTCGCGGACAGGGTACAACACTGAAGCTTTCTTT.

This rearrangement joins TRBV13 to TRBJ2-7, with 7 bases matching TRBD2. After removal of 1 base from V and 2 bases from J, the junction contained 2 bases not matched to a gene. Germline values: CDR1 PRHDT, CDR2 FYEKMQ (reference sequence). The CDR3 loop spans 14 amino acids. CDR3 residues: CASSLVSGPYEQYF. The CDR3 DNA follows: TGTGCCAGCAGCTTAGTTAGCGGGCCCTACGAGCAGTACTTC.

This sequence joins TRBV7-2 and TRBJ2-6; a possible D gene is TRBD2 (6 bases). CDR3 length: 16 amino acids. Between the trimmed V and J ends, which lost 6 bases and 4 bases, there was a span of 16 bases. The germline V gene encodes CDR1 SGHTA and CDR2 FQGNSA. The CDR3 protein is CASRGGEASGANVLTF. The CDR3 DNA is TGTGCCAGCAGGGGGGGAGAGGCTTCGGGGGCCAACGTCCTGACTTTC.

This clone was detected once. The CDR3 nucleotides read TGTGCCAGCAGCCCGGGTCTTTCGAAGGCCTACGAGCAGTACTTC. It yields the protein CASSPGLSKAYEQYF. The rearrangement uses TRBV5-4 and TRBJ2-7; D not resolved. Trimming shortened V by 4 bases and J by 2 bases, and 16 bases separated the two germline ends. There are 15 residues in the CDR3. Germline CDR1 is SGHNT and CDR2 is YYREEE (reference sequence).

The rearrangement links TRBV5-4 to TRBJ2-1; D gene ambiguous. CDR3 length: 15 amino acids. Trimming removed 7 bases at V and 0 bases at J, with 14 bases between. Germline CDR1 reads SGHNT; CDR2 reads YYREEE (reference sequence). The CDR3 DNA reads TGTGCCAGCGGTTTTGTGTCCTTCTCCTACAATGAGCAGTTCTTC. Translating it yields CASGFVSFSYNEQFF.

The chain links TRBV13 to TRBJ2-3; 7 bases are a match to TRBD2. The germline V gene has CDR1 PRHDT and CDR2 FYEKMQ (reference sequence). CDR3 length: 14 amino acids. V shed 5 bases, J shed 4 bases, and the junction held 6 bases outside the gene matches. The CDR3: CASSSNRGADTQYF. CDR3 in DNA: TGTGCCAGCAGCAGCAACCGGGGGGCAGATACGCAGTATTTT.

By share, this clone counts as medium-sized. This chain connects TRBV29-1 to TRBJ2-1, with a possible D match to TRBD2 (6 bases). Germline CDR1 and CDR2: SQVTM and ANQGSEA. Trimming stripped 6 bases from V and 7 bases from J, with 13 bases between. The CDR3 runs 12 residues. This CDR3 reads CSVGRSGNEQFF. Written as DNA, the CDR3 is TGCAGCGTGGGGAGGAGCGGGAATGAGCAGTTCTTC.

The genes are TRBV18 and TRBJ1-1, with D possibly TRBD1 on 5 matching bases. Trimming shortened V by 2 bases and J by 10 bases, and 14 bases separated the two germline ends. CDR1 is KGHSH and CDR2 is LQKENI in the germline V gene. The length of the CDR3 is 13 residues. Here the CDR3 reads CASSPSTGQVAFF. CDR3 bases: TGTGCCAGCTCACCATCCACAGGACAAGTAGCTTTCTTT.

The CDR3 DNA is TGCGCCAGCAGCTTGGTAGGGACCCAAGAGACCCAGTACTTC. Its translation: CASSLVGTQETQYF. The chain is built from TRBV5-1 and TRBJ2-5; D possibly matches TRBD1 or TRBD2 (5 bases each). CDR1 is SGHRS, CDR2 YFSETQ, per germline. V was pared by 0 bases and J by 1 base, with 7 bases between. This CDR3 has 14 residues. Supplemented by reference TRBV5-1 and TRBJ2-5, the full variable domain reads KAGVTQTPRYLIKTRGQQVTLSCSPISGHRSVSWYQQTPGQGLQFLFEYFSETQRNKGNFPGRFSGRQFSNSRSEMNVSTLELGDSALYLCASSLVGTQETQYFGPGTRLLVL.

The chain is built from TRBV9 and TRBJ1-2; TRBD1 is a possible D gene (6 bases). The germline V gene encodes CDR1 SGDLS and CDR2 YYNGEE. Trimming shortened V by 0 bases and J by 4 bases, and 10 bases separated the two germline ends. This CDR3 has 14 residues. CDR3 sequence (DNA): TGTGCCAGCAGCGTAGACAGGGAGGGCTATGGCTACACCTTC. Residues: CASSVDREGYGYTF. Variable domain in full (rest from reference TRBV9 and TRBJ1-2): DSGVTQTPKHLITATGQRVTLRCSPRSGDLSVYWYQQSLDQGLQFLIQYYNGEERAKGNILERFSAQQFPDLHSELNLSSLELGDSALYFCASSVDREGYGYTFGSGTRLTVV.

This clone is medium-sized. The chain has TRBV19 and TRBJ2-3, with D unclear. Trimming took 5 bases from V and 0 from J, leaving 12 bases between them. The CDR3 consists of 15 residues. Germline assignment: CDR1 LNHDA and CDR2 SQIVND (reference sequence). This chain's CDR3 is CASSYRQSSTDTQYF. The CDR3 DNA reads as TGTGCCAGTAGTTATCGTCAGTCTAGCACAGATACGCAGTATTTT.

J is TRBJ1-1 and V is TRBV6-5; D remains ambiguous. Germline V gene sequence: CDR1 MNHEY, CDR2 SVGAGI. The CDR3 has 13 residues. Trimming took off 0 bases at V and 7 bases at J, with 9 bases between the two ends. The CDR3 sequence is CASSYSNGIEAFF. CDR3 DNA: TGTGCCAGCAGTTACTCGAACGGAATTGAAGCTTTCTTT.

The rearrangement uses TRBV7-9 and TRBJ2-5; the match to TRBD1 covers 11 bases. CDR1 and CDR2 (germline): SEHNR, FQNEAQ (reference sequence). Germline trimming cut 5 bases from V and 0 bases from J; bases unmatched to any gene: 5. The CDR3 runs to 16 residues. CDR3 sequence: CASSDGDRGYQETQYF. CDR3 nucleotide sequence: TGTGCCAGCAGCGACGGGGACAGGGGGTACCAAGAGACCCAGTACTTC.

A few counts support this clone. The chain uses TRBV10-3 and TRBJ2-7; 10 bases fit TRBD1. This CDR3 comprises 13 residues. Looked up from germline, CDR1 is ENHRY and CDR2 is SYGVKD. Losses at the gene ends were 5 bases for V and 7 bases for J; bases not matched to a gene: 5. CDR3 coding DNA: TGTGCCATCAGTCGCGACAGGGGGCTAGAGCAGTACTTC. Its protein product is CAISRDRGLEQYF.

V is TRBV4-1 and J is TRBJ2-3; D is ambiguous. V lost 4 bases and J 11 bases, leaving 19 bases between the germline ends. CDR1 and CDR2 from the germline V gene are MGHRA and YSYEKL. This CDR3 spans 14 amino acids. CDR3 DNA: TGCGCCAGCAGCCGCGACGAGTACTACATCGGGCAGTATTTT. Its translation is CASSRDEYYIGQYF.